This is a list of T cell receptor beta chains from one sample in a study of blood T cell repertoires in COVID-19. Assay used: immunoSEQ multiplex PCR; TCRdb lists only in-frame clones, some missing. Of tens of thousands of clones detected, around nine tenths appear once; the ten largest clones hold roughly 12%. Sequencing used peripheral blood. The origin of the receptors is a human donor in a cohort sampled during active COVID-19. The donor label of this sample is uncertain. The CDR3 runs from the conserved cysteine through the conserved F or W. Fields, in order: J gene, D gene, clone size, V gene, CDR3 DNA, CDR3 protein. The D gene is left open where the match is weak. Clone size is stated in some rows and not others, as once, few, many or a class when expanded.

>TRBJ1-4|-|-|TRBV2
TGTGCCAGCAGCCGAGACAGAACCGCAACTAATGAAAAACTGTTTTTT
CASSRDRTATNEKLFF
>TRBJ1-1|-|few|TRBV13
TGTGCCAGCAGCACAGAGAACACTGAAGCTTTCTTT
CASSTENTEAFF
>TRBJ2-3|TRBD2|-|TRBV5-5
TGTGCCAGCAGCTCCATAGCGGGGGATACGCAGTATTTT
CASSSIAGDTQYF
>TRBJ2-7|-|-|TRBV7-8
TGTGCCAGCAGCTTAGTAGGCGGGGCCCTCGAGCAGTACTTC
CASSLVGGALEQYF
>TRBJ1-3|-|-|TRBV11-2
TGTGCCAGCCAGGGACTCTCTGGAAACACCATATATTTT
CASQGLSGNTIYF
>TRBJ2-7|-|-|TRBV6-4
TGTGCCAGCAGTGACAAGGACAGGCCTCCCCCCCCGGGGGAGTACTTC
CASSDKDRPPPPGEYF
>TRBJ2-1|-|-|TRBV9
TGTGCCAGCAGCGTAGAAGGACAGCGGTACAATGAGCAGTTCTTC
CASSVEGQRYNEQFF
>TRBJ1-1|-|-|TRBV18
TGTGCCAGCTCACCTCAACGGTTAATGAACACTGAAGCTTTCTTT
CASSPQRLMNTEAFF
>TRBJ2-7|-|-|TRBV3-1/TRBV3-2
TGTGCCAGCAGCCACGCCTTCCGAGGGCAGGGAGGTAATTACGAGCAGTACTTC
CASSHAFRGQGGNYEQYF
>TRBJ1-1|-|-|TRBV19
TGTGCCAGTAGTACAACTCATAACACTGAAGCTTTCTTT
CASSTTHNTEAFF
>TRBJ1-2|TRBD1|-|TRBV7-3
TGTGCCAGCAGGCCTGACACAGGGGCCCGGACCTATGGCTACACCTTC
CASRPDTGARTYGYTF
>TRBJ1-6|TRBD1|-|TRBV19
TGTGCCAGTAGTCTCGGGACAGGCGGCTCACCCCTCCACTTT
CASSLGTGGSPLHF
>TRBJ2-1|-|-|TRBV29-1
TGCAGCGTTGTAACCCCGGAGGTCTCCTACAATGAGCAGTTCTTC
CSVVTPEVSYNEQFF
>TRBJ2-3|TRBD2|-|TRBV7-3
TGTGCCAGCAGCTTAATGGCGGGGGGGCCGTTAGATACGCAGTATTTT
CASSLMAGGPLDTQYF
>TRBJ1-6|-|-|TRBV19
TGTGCCAGCGCAACTCTTTCGGGGAGTAATTCACCCCTCCACTTT
CASATLSGSNSPLHF
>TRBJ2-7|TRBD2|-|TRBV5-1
TGCGCCAGCAGCTTGGGAGCGGGGGCCTCCTACGAGCAGTACTTC
CASSLGAGASYEQYF
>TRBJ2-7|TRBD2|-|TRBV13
TGTGCCAGCAGCTTAACTAGCGGGGGGCCGGAAGAGCAGTACTTC
CASSLTSGGPEEQYF
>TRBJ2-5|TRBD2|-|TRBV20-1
TGCAGTGCTAGTGGAATGACTAGCTCGCAGACCCAGTACTTC
CSASGMTSSQTQYF
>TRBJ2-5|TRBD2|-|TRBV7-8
TGTGCCAGCGGCACAATAATGAGGACTAGCGGGGGGCCCCTCCTACTTGGGACCCAGTACTTC
CASGTIMRTSGGPLLLGTQYF
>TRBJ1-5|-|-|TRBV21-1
TGTGCCAGCTCCGAGACAGGGCCAGGCAATCAGCCCCAGCATTTT
CASSETGPGNQPQHF
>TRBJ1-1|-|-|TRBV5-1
TGCGCCAGCAGCTTGGGGGCCGGGGGTCGGACTGAAGCTTTCTTT
CASSLGAGGRTEAFF
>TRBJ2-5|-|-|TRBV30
TGTGCCTGGAGCCCAGGGGACGTGGGGACCCAGTACTTC
CAWSPGDVGTQYF
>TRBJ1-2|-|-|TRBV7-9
TGTGCCAGCAGCTTGGACAGCTATGGCTACACCTTC
CASSLDSYGYTF
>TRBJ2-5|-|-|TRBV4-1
TGCGCCAGCACCCGGATGGGGGCAGGACGCCAAGAGACCCAGTACTTC
CASTRMGAGRQETQYF
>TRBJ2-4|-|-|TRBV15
TGTGCCACCAGCAGCGTCGAGATAGCCAAAAACATTCAGTACTTC
CATSSVEIAKNIQYF
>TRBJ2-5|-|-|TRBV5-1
TGCGCCAGCAGCTTGCTATTAATTCAAGAGACCCAGTACTTC
CASSLLLIQETQYF
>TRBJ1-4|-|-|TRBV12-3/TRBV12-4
TGTGCCAGCAGAAATGGACAGTTTGAGAAACTGTTTTTT
CASRNGQFEKLFF
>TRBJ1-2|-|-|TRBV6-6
TGTGCCAGCAGTTACCCTGAGACTAACTATGGCTACACCTTC
CASSYPETNYGYTF
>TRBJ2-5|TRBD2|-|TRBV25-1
TGTGCCAGCAGACCCAAAAGAGGGACTAGCGGTCAAGAGACCCAGTACTTC
CASRPKRGTSGQETQYF